What follows describes a single TCR beta chain. Antigen unknown. The PCR employed 60 Vbeta primers together with 13 Jbeta primers. Clones were read by immunoSEQ multiplex PCR, and TCRdb kept only the in-frame ones, dropping some. The top ten clones hold over 13% of a sample with under 200,000 clones, nearly 80% of them seen once. This sample was taken from a study of cytomegalovirus exposure and HLA in healthy donors. Study information: Samples from HLA-typed donors yielded about 80 million unique TCRs in an early data release.

CDR3 length: 14 amino acids. The V gene's germline CDR1 is MGHDK and CDR2 SYGVNS. V lost 0 bases, J lost 11 bases, and 13 bases lay in between. Study observations and caveats: Earlier analysis looked at TCR beta V segments, and most were productive about 87% or about 30% of the time. The later analysis indicated that the majority of CMV-associated TCR beta chains appeared HLA-restricted.

This receptor was identified in a man aged 45 to 65 in good health and CMV-seropositive. What was sequenced was PBMCs. The chain joins TRBV25-1 to TRBJ1-4, with unresolved D. CDR3 sequence (DNA): TGTGCCAGCAGTGAATACCGGTCGGCGGGGAAACTGTTTTTT. It yields the protein CASSEYRSAGKLFF. Supplemented by reference TRBV25-1 and TRBJ1-4, the full variable domain reads EADIYQTPRYLVIGTGKKITLECSQTMGHDKMYWYQQDPGMELHLIHYSYGVNSTEKGDLSSESTVSRIRTEHFPLTLESARPSHTSQYLCASSEYRSAGKLFFGSGTQLSVL.